One TCR beta chain is described in this entry. The target antigen is unknown. Template material for TCR beta VDJ and CDR3 profiling consisted of genomic DNA. TCRdb reprocessed the reads with MiXCR, giving one entry per CDR3 protein. The sample has about 180,000 distinct CDR3 sequences; around half are singletons. This entry comes from a study of CD8+CD57+ T cells in acquired aplastic anemia. Study details: Roughly 3 ug was the average amount of DNA from sorted CD4+ and CD8+ cells. The study's findings and limits: In common between the patients and the controls were twenty-nine CD8+ CDR3 sequences. The CD8+ Simpson's diversity of patients and controls was not significantly different.

Previously, flow cytometry had revealed CD8+CD57+ cell expansion in the patients chosen for sequencing. Severe acquired aplastic anemia affected all patients. The CDR3 runs to 14 residues. The J segment lost 7 bases and the V segment lost 7 bases, leaving 13 bases of the junction unmatched. CDR1 is SNHLY, CDR2 FYNNEI, per germline. Sequencing was performed on sorted CD4+, CD8+, or CD8+CD57+ T cells (not recorded which) from PBMCs. This receptor was obtained from a human donor with aplastic anemia. The chain employs TRBV2 and TRBJ2-7; 7 bases agree with TRBD1. The CDR3 spells CASKGTVTLREQYF. CDR3 DNA sequence: TGTGCCAGCAAAGGGACAGTAACTTTGAGAGAGCAGTACTTC.